The source of this T cell receptor (beta chain) is a study of T-cell reconstitution after alpha-beta-depleted transplantation in children. The study's findings and limits: From surviving recipient T cells and thymic progenitors came the high day-60 TCRbeta diversity observed in some patients. Expanded graft clones, several hundred of them, were reportedly the source of alpha-beta T cells about two months after transplant. By one year post-transplant, T-cell counts and diversity largely arose from T cells that were newly produced.

Per the germline V gene, CDR1 is LGHNA and CDR2 is YNFKEQ. The CDR3 totals 14 residues. V lost 4 bases, J lost 2 bases, and 4 bases stayed unmatched. Unique molecular identifiers tagged the TCRbeta library. TCRdb redid the calling of the PCR reads with MiXCR, one entry per CDR3 protein. The repertoire holds 7,000 or so distinct CDR3 sequences, with roughly a tenth as singletons. This clonotype showed up many times. The antigen remains unidentified. The input for sequencing was PBMCs, mostly from graft donor cells, taken 180 days after TCRalphabeta/CD19-depleted stem cell transplant. The TCR originated in a child under two years old who had a stem cell transplant for acute myeloid leukemia, so the T cells may come from the graft donor. V gene TRBV4-2 combines with J gene TRBJ1-2, with TRBD1 matching over 7 bases. The CDR3 DNA is TGTGCCAGCAGCCTTCAGGGGGGGAACTATGGCTACACCTTC. Translated: CASSLQGGNYGYTF.